Below are 3 T cell receptor beta chains sequenced from a single sample in a study of blood T cell repertoires in COVID-19. The repertoire was sequenced with immunoSEQ multiplex PCR; TCRdb's copy has only in-frame clones and lacks some. The sample contains approximately 150,000 clones, around four fifths of which appear only once. Material for sequencing was PBMCs or T cells enriched from blood (not recorded which). The source of these receptors is a woman in her fifties or sixties who had recovered from COVID-19.

The chain links TRBV3-1 (or the pseudogene TRBV3-2) to TRBJ2-1; 14 bases match TRBD2. V trimming: 4 bases; J trimming: 6 bases; junction bases outside the gene matches: 2. The CDR3 runs to 15 residues. The germline V gene has CDR1 LGHDT and CDR2 YNNKEL (reference sequence). The chain's CDR3 is CASSPGLAGANEQFF. The CDR3 DNA sequence: TGTGCCAGCAGCCCGGGACTAGCGGGGGCCAATGAGCAGTTCTTC.

This clone has a single count. The chain combines TRBV7-9 with TRBJ2-1, with D uncertain. The CDR3 length is 14 residues. Germline assignment: CDR1 SEHNR and CDR2 FQNEAQ (reference sequence). V gave up 5 bases and J gave up 11 bases, with 19 bases separating them. The CDR3 DNA is TGTGCCAGCAGCGTGAGGAGAGACCGGTCGCAGCAGTTCTTC. This sequence encodes CASSVRRDRSQQFF.

V and J are TRBV15 and TRBJ1-4; a weak D match, TRBD1 (5 bases). Trimming left V 9 bases short and J 7 bases short, with 18 bases between. This CDR3 contains 14 residues. The germline V gene has CDR1 LNHNV and CDR2 YYDKDF (reference sequence). CDR3 nucleotides: TGTGCCACGAGTAGCAGGGTTATGGGTGAAAAACTGTTTTTT. Protein product: CATSSRVMGEKLFF.